This T cell receptor (beta chain) was profiled in a study of blood T cells in healthy people across ages. PCR was performed a second time for roughly 7 to 12 cycles using a sample-barcoded 5' primer and a J-beta primer mix. TCRdb reprocessed the 5' RACE reads with MiXCR, giving one entry per CDR3 protein. The sample comprises more than 1.4 million distinct CDR3 sequences, around two fifths of which are singletons, and 7% to 9% rests with the top ten. V was trimmed by 4 bases and J by 8 bases, leaving 15 bases between them. The CDR3 totals 13 residues. The V gene's germline CDR1 is DFQATT and CDR2 SNEGSKA (reference sequence).

This TCR was recovered from a woman under 30 in good health. The sample consisted of blood. The chain employs TRBV20-1 and TRBJ1-5; no clear D. The CDR3 region is CSATPSEVEPQHF. CDR3 nucleotide sequence: TGCAGTGCTACCCCCTCCGAAGTAGAGCCCCAGCATTTT.